The sample holds many counts of the clone carrying this T cell receptor (beta chain). The germline V gene has CDR1 ENHRY and CDR2 SYGVKD. V lost 0 bases to trimming and J lost 10 bases; unmatched junction nucleotides: 3. The CDR3 length is 14 residues. One entry per CDR3 protein results from TCRdb running MiXCR on the RT-PCR reads. The data show hundreds of thousands of distinct CDR3 sequences, 14% seen once. The sample consisted of memory CD4+ T cells from blood. The receptor comes from a female donor in good health, serving as a healthy control. V gene TRBV10-3 combines with J gene TRBJ1-6; 7 nucleotides line up with TRBD1. CDR3 region: CAISESDRDSPLHF. The DNA for the CDR3 is TGTGCCATCAGTGAGTCAGACAGGGACTCACCCCTCCACTTT.